This TCR beta chain was profiled in a study of cytomegalovirus exposure and HLA in healthy donors. Overall study results and limits: Some V segments (TRBV6-2 and TRBV6-3 among them) were excluded as indistinguishable. Earlier analysis looked at TCR beta V segments, and most were productive about 87% or about 30% of the time.

The V end lost 6 bases, the J end lost 7 bases, and 12 bases lay between the germline ends. Germline assignment: CDR1 LNHDA and CDR2 SQIVND (reference sequence). CDR3 length equals 13 residues. A multiplex PCR was run with 60 Vbeta primers and 13 Jbeta primers. The method was immunoSEQ multiplex PCR; TCRdb's version includes in-frame clones alone and lacks a portion of them. In the table there are roughly 130,000 clones, 82% of which are singletons. Remarks on this clone: The target antigen is unknown.

Material: PBMCs. The receptor comes from a boy younger than 10 in good health and CMV-seronegative. The chain links TRBV19 to TRBJ1-4; D not certain. The CDR3 sequence: CASRSQGSEKLFF. For the CDR3, the DNA is TGTGCCAGTAGGTCGCAAGGGAGTGAAAAACTGTTTTTT.